This T cell receptor (beta chain) was obtained from a study of cytomegalovirus exposure and HLA in healthy donors. In the study overall: Sequencing of about 200 million T cells in an earlier analysis found under 120 million unique TCR beta sequences.

CDR1 and CDR2 from the germline V gene are SGDLS and YYNGEE. V was clipped by 0 bases and J by 8 bases; unmatched bases: 5. The CDR3 is 14 residues long. The PCR contained 60 Vbeta and 13 Jbeta primers. The data were produced by immunoSEQ multiplex PCR, yet TCRdb's version contains in-frame clones alone and is incomplete. The repertoire holds under 110,000 clones, with roughly 79% as singletons. This clone was recorded only once. The sample consisted of PBMCs. The clonotype comes from a man aged 40-55 years in good health and CMV-seronegative. The chain couples TRBV9 to TRBJ1-3; 7 bases line up with TRBD1. CDR3 bases: TGTGCCAGCAGCGTAGGACAGGGCTCGGACACCATATATTTT. Amino acids: CASSVGQGSDTIYF.